This TCR beta chain is drawn from a study of OX40 agonist ivuxolimab in advanced cancers. The wider study: The study gave patients intravenous ivuxolimab at 0.01 to 10 mg/kg every 2 weeks. Broader study findings: In the 0.1-3.0 mg/kg groups, partial responders showed among the lowest expansion. The specificity for antigen of the expanded peripheral T cells was not determined.

This CDR3 comprises 14 residues. Trimming removed 3 bases at V and 13 bases at J, with 20 bases between. The germline V gene encodes CDR1 SGDLS and CDR2 YYNGEE. As regards this clone: Its cognate antigen is unknown.

Here immunoSEQ multiplex PCR was the method, and the copy in TCRdb shows in-frame clones only, minus some. The sample has approximately 73,000 clones, 87% seen once. The sequence was obtained from an adult with an advanced solid tumor such as melanoma, head and neck, liver or kidney cancer. This rearrangement joins TRBV9 to TRBJ1-5, with TRBD1 as a possible D gene (5 bases). This specimen was CD4+ or CD8+ T cells sorted from blood, taken in a trial of the OX40 agonist ivuxolimab. CDR3 DNA sequence: TGTGCCAGCAGCGCTAGTGGGACGGAGGCCCCTCAGCATTTT. It translates to CASSASGTEAPQHF.